The T cell receptor beta chain under discussion was sequenced for a study of Graves' ophthalmopathy and Graves' hyperthyroidism. Using RNA transcripts, the TCR beta CDR3 regions were amplified. Second-round multiplex PCR came after first-round RT-PCR with HTBI primers. TCRdb used MiXCR to reprocess the multiplex PCR reads, holding one entry per CDR3 protein. The sample includes about 550,000 distinct CDR3 sequences, just under 40% of them seen just once. Diagnosis relied on clinical symptoms, serum thyroxine, TRAb, thyroid ultrasound and orbital computed tomography. The J segment lost 1 base and the V segment lost 6 bases, leaving 11 bases of the junction unmatched. In germline, CDR1 is SQVTM, CDR2 ANQGSEA. This CDR3 contains 16 residues. For this clonotype: What it recognizes is unknown.

Study-level findings and limits: Sensitivity reached roughly 71% and specificity around 76% when the model predicted ophthalmopathy progression.

This TCR was recovered from an adult man with Graves' hyperthyroidism. The chain links TRBV29-1 to TRBJ1-2, with 10 bases that match TRBD1. Sequencing input: peripheral blood or thyroid tissue (not recorded which). CDR3 sequence reads: CSVKTGGPVYNYGYTF. CDR3 in DNA: TGCAGCGTAAAGACAGGGGGCCCGGTTTATAACTATGGCTACACCTTC.